The present entry profiles one TCR beta chain with its context. What it binds is not known. These data are taken from a study of T cell responses to AZD1222 COVID-19 vaccine. V lost 4 bases, J lost 2 bases, and 15 bases lay in between. Germline loops: CDR1 SGHTA, CDR2 FQGNSA. The CDR3 length is 16 residues. Sequencing was performed with immunoSEQ multiplex PCR; in TCRdb, only in-frame clones are kept and a portion is missing. In the table there are approximately 26,000 clones, around 90% of which are singletons. Study outcomes and limitations: Sampling captured repertoires only after the peak T cell response. When two AZD1222 doses had been given, Spike-specific TCR breadth and depth rose. Baseline seropositivity occurred in only 5 to 7 AZD1222 recipients. The donors showed a predominance of white British ancestry and of females, with possible underestimation of clonal diversity.

Sequencing was performed on peripheral blood, taken on day 0 of AZD1222 vaccination. This chain connects TRBV7-2 to TRBJ2-1; weak D call: TRBD1 (7 bases). This sequence originates from an adult in good health. The CDR3 DNA reads TGTGCCAGCAGCTCAGGGGGGCGGGAAGCCTACAATGAGCAGTTCTTC. Translating gives CASSSGGREAYNEQFF.